The TCR beta chain described here comes from a study of shared clonotypes between healthy human individuals. The study drew its donors from healthy HIV-negative adults without recent acute infections or vaccinations. Turning to this clone: What it binds is not known.

V lost 4 bases and J 3 bases, leaving 7 bases between the germline ends. The CDR3 is 13 residues long. CDR1 is MGHDK, CDR2 SYGVNS, per germline. Regarding the study as a whole: Large sequencing depth failed to make sorted-subset sequencing complete, rarefaction showed.

Generated by immunoSEQ multiplex PCR, the TCRdb table keeps only in-frame clones and is missing some. The sample records some 2,000,000 clones, around 95% being singletons. V usage is TRBV25-1 and J usage is TRBJ1-5; no clear D. The sample was naive CD4+ T cells sorted from blood. As to subset: CD45RA+ positively selected. The receptor was isolated from a man between 18 and 29 years old in good health. CDR3 in DNA: TGTGCCAGCAGTGTTAGAGACAATCAGCCCCAGCATTTT. Its protein product is CASSVRDNQPQHF. Drawing the rest from reference TRBV25-1 and TRBJ1-5, the complete variable domain is EADIYQTPRYLVIGTGKKITLECSQTMGHDKMYWYQQDPGMELHLIHYSYGVNSTEKGDLSSESTVSRIRTEHFPLTLESARPSHTSQYLCASSVRDNQPQHFGDGTRLSIL.